The clone carrying this T cell receptor beta chain was counted many times. No treatment of any kind had been given to any patient before thyroid surgery. This record comes from a study of metastatic and nonmetastatic thyroid tumors. Using MiXCR, TCRdb re-called clones from the PCR reads. The table has fewer than 6,000 clones, 20% to 30% seen once. The CDR3 is made up of 15 amino acids. Trimming removed 5 bases from V and 0 bases from J, with 12 bases in between. Germline CDR1 is MNHEY and CDR2 is SMNVEV (reference sequence). The receptor was derived from a male donor with papillary thyroid cancer or a benign thyroid nodule (not recorded which). Some clones in this sample may be carry-over from other donors' samples. Sample: adjacent normal tissue. V usage is TRBV27 and J usage is TRBJ2-3, with D possibly being TRBD2 (5 bases). The CDR3 here is CASSGGGSSTDTQYF. The CDR3 DNA is TGTGCCAGCAGTGGAGGCGGATCTAGCACAGATACGCAGTATTTT.